Described below is a single T cell receptor (beta chain) sequence and its context. The antigen is undetermined. The CDR3 has 12 amino acids. V dropped 1 base and J dropped 3 bases, with 7 bases sitting between them. Germline-derived CDR1 and CDR2 are SQVTM and ANQGSEA. This entry comes from a study of shared clonotypes between healthy human individuals. The study, taken as a whole, reports: With few donors, the genetic and exposure-history diversity represented was limited. Richness estimates generally favored naive over memory subsets.

It was at deep level that the assay was run. TCRdb's copy holds only in-frame clones and misses some; the assay was immunoSEQ multiplex PCR. The sample carries 1,400,000 or so clones, approximately 98.5% recorded once. The sequencing sample was made of naive CD4+ T cells sorted from blood. Subset indicated: CD45RA+ positively selected. The V and J genes are TRBV29-1 and TRBJ2-7; D perhaps matches TRBD1 (5 bases). The receptor was derived from a man in his thirties or forties in good health. The CDR3 sequence: CSVEVTGYEQYF. In DNA, the CDR3 is TGCAGCGTTGAAGTCACAGGCTACGAGCAGTACTTC.